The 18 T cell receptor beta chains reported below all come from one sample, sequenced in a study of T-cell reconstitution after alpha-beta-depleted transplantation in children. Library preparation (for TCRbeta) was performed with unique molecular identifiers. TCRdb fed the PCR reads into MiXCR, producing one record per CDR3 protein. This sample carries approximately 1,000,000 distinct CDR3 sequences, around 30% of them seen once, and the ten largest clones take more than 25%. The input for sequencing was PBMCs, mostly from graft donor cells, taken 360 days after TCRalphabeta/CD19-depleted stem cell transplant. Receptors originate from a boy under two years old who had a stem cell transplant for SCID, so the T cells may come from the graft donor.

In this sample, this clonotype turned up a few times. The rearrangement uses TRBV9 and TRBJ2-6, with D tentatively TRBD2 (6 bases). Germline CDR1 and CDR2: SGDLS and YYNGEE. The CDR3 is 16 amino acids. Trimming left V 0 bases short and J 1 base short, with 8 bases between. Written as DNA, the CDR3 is TGTGCCAGCAGCGTAGACGGGAGTTCTGGGGCCAACGTCCTGACTTTC. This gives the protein CASSVDGSSGANVLTF. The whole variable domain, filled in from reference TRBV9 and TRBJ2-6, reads DSGVTQTPKHLITATGQRVTLRCSPRSGDLSVYWYQQSLDQGLQFLIQYYNGEERAKGNILERFSAQQFPDLHSELNLSSLELGDSALYFCASSVDGSSGANVLTFGAGSRLTVL.

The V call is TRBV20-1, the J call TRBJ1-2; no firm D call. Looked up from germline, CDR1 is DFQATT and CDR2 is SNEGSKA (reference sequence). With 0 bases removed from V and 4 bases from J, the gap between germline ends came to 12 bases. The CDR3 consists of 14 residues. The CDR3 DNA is TGCAGTGCTAGAGATCTTCGGACCAGCTATGGCTACACCTTC. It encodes CSARDLRTSYGYTF.

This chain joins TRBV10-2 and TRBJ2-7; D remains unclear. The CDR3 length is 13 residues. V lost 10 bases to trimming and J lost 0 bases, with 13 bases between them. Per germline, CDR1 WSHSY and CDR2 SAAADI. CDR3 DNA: TGCGCCACCTTCATGGACGGCTCCTACGAGCAGTACTTC. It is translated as CATFMDGSYEQYF.

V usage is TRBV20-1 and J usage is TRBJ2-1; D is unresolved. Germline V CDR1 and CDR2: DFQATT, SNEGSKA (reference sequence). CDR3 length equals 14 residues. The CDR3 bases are TGCAGCGTACCGGACCCTCCTGTCTACAATGAGCAGTTCTTC. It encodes CSVPDPPVYNEQFF.

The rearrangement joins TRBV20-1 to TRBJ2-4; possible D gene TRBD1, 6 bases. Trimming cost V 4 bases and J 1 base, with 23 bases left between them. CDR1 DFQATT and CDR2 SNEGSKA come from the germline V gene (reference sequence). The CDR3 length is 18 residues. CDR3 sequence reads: CSATVAGAIATAKNIQYF. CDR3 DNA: TGCAGTGCTACCGTCGCAGGGGCAATCGCAACGGCCAAAAACATTCAGTACTTC.

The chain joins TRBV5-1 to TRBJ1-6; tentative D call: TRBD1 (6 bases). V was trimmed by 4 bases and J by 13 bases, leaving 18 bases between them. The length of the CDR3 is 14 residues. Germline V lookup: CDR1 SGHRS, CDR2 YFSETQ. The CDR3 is CASSPGDRSKPLHF. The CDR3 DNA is TGCGCCAGCAGCCCAGGAGACAGGTCGAAGCCCCTCCACTTT.

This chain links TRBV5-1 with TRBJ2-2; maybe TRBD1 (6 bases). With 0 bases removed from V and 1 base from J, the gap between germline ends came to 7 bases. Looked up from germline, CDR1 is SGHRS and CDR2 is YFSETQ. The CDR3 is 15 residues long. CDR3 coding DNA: TGCGCCAGCAGCTTGGTGACAGGGAACACCGGGGAGCTGTTTTTT. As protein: CASSLVTGNTGELFF. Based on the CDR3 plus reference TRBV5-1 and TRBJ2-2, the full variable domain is KAGVTQTPRYLIKTRGQQVTLSCSPISGHRSVSWYQQTPGQGLQFLFEYFSETQRNKGNFPGRFSGRQFSNSRSEMNVSTLELGDSALYLCASSLVTGNTGELFFGEGSRLTVL.

The CDR3: CAISTGPTGETQYF. The CDR3 region has the DNA TGTGCCATCAGTACCGGCCCAACGGGAGAGACCCAGTACTTC. The rearrangement uses TRBV10-3 and TRBJ2-5, with D hard to call. Germline CDR1 is ENHRY and CDR2 is SYGVKD. This CDR3 spans 14 amino acids. V was cut by 5 bases and J by 4 bases, with 14 bases left in between.

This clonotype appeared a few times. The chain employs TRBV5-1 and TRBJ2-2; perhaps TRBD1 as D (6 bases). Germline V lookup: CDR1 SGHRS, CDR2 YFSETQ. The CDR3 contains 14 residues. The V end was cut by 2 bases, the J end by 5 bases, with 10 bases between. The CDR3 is CASSFQGQTGELFF. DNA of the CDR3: TGCGCCAGCAGCTTCCAAGGACAGACCGGGGAGCTGTTTTTT.

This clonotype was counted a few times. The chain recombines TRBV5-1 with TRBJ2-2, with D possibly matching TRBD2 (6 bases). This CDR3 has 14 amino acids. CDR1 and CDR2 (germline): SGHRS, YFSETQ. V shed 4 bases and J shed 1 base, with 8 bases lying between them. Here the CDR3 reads CASSGGKNTGELFF. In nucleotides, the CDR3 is TGCGCCAGCAGCGGCGGGAAGAACACCGGGGAGCTGTTTTTT.

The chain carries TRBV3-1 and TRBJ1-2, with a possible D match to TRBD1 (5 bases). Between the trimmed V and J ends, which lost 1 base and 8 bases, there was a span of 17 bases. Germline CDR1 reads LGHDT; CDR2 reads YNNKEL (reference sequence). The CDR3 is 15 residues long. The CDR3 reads CASSQGRGRPGGYTF. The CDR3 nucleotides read TGTGCCAGCAGCCAAGGACGGGGGAGGCCGGGAGGCTACACCTTC.

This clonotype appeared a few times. The DNA for the CDR3 is TGCGCCAGCAGCCAAGATCAAGTGGGGGGATGGGTCACAGATACGCAGTATTTT. Translating gives CASSQDQVGGWVTDTQYF. The chain joins TRBV4-1 to TRBJ2-3; a possible D gene is TRBD2 (6 bases). This CDR3 contains 18 residues. Germline CDR1 is MGHRA and CDR2 is YSYEKL. The V end lost 0 bases, the J end lost 2 bases, and 18 bases lay between the germline ends.

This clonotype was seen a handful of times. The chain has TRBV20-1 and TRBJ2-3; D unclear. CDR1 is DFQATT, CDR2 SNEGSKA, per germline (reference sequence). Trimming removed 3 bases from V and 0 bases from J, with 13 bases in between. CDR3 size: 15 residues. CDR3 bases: TGCAGTGCTAGCCCCACAGCTCGAAGCACAGATACGCAGTATTTT. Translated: CSASPTARSTDTQYF.

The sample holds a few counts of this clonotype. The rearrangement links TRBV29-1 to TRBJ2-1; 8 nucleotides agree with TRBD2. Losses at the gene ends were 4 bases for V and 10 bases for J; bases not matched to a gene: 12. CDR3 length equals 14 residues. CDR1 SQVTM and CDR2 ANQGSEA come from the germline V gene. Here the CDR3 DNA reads TGCAGCGTTGCGGCGCGGGGGGCACGGAGGGAGCAGTTCTTC. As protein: CSVAARGARREQFF.

The CDR3 region is CASSPFGEENTGELFF. For the CDR3, the DNA is TGTGCCAGTAGTCCTTTCGGGGAGGAGAACACCGGGGAGCTGTTTTTT. The chain recombines TRBV19 with TRBJ2-2, with D possibly being TRBD2 (6 bases). Germline V gives CDR1 LNHDA, CDR2 SQIVND (reference sequence). The CDR3 loop spans 16 amino acids. The V end was cut by 5 bases, the J end by 1 base, with 14 bases between.

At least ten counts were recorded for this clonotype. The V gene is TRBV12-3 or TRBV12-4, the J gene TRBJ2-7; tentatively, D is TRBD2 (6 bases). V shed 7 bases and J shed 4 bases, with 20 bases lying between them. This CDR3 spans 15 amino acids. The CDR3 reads CASTLKLATVYEQYF. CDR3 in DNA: TGTGCCAGCACCCTCAAGCTAGCGACAGTTTACGAGCAGTACTTC.

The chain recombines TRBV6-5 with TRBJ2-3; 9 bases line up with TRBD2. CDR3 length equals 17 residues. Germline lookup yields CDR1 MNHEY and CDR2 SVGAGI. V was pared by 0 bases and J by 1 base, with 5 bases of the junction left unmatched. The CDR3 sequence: CASSYSASSGGTDTQYF. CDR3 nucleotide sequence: TGTGCCAGCAGTTACTCGGCATCTAGCGGGGGCACAGATACGCAGTATTTT.

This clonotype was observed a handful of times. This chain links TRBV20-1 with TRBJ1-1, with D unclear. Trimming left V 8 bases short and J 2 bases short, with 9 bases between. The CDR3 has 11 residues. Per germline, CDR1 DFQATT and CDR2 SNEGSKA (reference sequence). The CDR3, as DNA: TGCAGTCAAAAGGTTAACACTGAAGCTTTCTTT. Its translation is CSQKVNTEAFF.